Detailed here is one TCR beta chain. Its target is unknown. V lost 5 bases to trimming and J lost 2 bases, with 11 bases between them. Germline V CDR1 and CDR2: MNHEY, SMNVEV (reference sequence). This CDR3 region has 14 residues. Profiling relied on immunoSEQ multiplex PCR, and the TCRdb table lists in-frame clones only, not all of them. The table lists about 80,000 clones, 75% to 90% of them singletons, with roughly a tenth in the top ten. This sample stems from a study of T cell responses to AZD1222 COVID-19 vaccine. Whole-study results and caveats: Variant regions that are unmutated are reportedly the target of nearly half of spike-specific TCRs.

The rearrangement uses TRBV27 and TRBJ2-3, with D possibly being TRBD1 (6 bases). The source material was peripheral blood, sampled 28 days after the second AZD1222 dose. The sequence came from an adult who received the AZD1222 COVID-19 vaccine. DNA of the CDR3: TGTGCCAGCAGTCAGTGGACAGACACAGATACGCAGTATTTT. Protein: CASSQWTDTDTQYF.